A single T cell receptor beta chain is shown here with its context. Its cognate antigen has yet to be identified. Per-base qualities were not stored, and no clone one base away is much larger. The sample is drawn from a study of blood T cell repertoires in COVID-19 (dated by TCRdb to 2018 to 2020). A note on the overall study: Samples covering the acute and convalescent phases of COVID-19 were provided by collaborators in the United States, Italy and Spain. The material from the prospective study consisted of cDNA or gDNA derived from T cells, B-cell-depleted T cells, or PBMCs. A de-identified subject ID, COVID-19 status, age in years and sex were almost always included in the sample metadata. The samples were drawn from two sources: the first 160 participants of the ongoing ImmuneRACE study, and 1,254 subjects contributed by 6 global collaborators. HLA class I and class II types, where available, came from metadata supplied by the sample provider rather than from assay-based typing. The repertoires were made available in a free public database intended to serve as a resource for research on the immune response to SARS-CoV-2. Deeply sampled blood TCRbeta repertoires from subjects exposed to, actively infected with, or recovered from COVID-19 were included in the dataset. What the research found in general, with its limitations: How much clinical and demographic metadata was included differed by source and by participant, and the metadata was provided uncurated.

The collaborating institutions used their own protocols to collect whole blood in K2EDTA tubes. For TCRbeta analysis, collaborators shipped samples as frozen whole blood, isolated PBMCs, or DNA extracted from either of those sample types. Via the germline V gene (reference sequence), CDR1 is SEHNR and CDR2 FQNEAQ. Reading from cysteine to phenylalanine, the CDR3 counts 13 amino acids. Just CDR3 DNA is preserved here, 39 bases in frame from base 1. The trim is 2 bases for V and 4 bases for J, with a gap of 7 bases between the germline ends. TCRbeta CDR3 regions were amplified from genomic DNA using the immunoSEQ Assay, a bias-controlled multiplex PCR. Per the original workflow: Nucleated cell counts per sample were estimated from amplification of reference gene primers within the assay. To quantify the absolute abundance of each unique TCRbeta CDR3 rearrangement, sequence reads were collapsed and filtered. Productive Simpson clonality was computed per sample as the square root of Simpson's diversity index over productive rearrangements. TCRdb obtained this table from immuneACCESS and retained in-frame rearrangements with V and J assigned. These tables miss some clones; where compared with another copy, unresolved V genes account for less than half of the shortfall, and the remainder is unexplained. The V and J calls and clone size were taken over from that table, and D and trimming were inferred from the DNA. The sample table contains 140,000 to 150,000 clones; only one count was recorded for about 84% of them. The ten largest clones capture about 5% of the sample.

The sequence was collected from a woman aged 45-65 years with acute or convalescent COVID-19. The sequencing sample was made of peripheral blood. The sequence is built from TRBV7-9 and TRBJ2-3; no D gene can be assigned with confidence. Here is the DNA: TGTGCCAGCAGCTTAATTCGGGCAGATACGCAGTATTTT. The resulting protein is CASSLIRADTQYF.